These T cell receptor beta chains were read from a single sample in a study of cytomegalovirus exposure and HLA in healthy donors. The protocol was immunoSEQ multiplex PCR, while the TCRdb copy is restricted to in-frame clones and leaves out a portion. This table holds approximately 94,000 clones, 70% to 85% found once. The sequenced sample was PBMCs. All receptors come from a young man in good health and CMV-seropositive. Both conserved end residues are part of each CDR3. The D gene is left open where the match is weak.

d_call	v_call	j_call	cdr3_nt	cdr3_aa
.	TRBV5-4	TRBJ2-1	TGTGCCAGCAGCTTGGGGGGGCTCTTAACCAATGAGCAGTTCTTC	CASSLGGLLTNEQFF
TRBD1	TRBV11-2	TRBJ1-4	TGTGCCAGCAGCGACTCGACAGGGTGGATTAATGAAAAACTGTTTTTT	CASSDSTGWINEKLFF
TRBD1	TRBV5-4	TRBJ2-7	TGTGCCAGCAGCTTGGGCCCTCTGACAGGGGTCTCCTACGAGCAGTACTTC	CASSLGPLTGVSYEQYF
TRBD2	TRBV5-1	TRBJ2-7	TGCGCCAGCAGCATAACCGGGACTAAAATCGAGCAGTACTTC	CASSITGTKIEQYF
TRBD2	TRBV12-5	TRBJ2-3	TGTGCTAGTGGTTTTAGCGGGGGCCCGATAGATACGCAGTATTTT	CASGFSGGPIDTQYF
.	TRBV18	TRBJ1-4	TGTGCCAGCTCACCATACGGGGATGCGAGTGAAAAACTGTTTTTT	CASSPYGDASEKLFF
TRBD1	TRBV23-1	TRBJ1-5	TGCGCCAGCAGTCAATACGCCGGACAGGGGATAGGCAATCAGCCCCAGCATTTT	CASSQYAGQGIGNQPQHF
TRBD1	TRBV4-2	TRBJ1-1	TGTGCCAGCAGCCAAAATATAGCCCGCGGAGGGGGCGAAAAAGCTTTCTTT	CASSQNIARGGGEKAFF
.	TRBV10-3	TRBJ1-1	TGTGCCATCAGTGAGTCGAGCGGGAACACTGAAGCTTTCTTT	CAISESSGNTEAFF
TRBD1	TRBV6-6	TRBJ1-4	TGTGCCAGCCGGGGGACAGGAACTAATGAAAAACTGTTTTTT	CASRGTGTNEKLFF